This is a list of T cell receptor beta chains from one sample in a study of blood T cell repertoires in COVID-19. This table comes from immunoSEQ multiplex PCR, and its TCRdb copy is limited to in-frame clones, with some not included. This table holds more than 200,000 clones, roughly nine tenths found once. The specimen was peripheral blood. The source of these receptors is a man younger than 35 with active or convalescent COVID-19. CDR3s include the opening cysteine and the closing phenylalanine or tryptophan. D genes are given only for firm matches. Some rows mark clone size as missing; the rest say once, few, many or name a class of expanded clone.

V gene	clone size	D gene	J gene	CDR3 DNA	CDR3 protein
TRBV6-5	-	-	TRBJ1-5	TGTGCCAGCAGGACGGGAGGGGCGGGCAATCAGCCCCAGCATTTT	CASRTGGAGNQPQHF
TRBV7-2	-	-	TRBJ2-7	-	CASSLDNFGQGSYF
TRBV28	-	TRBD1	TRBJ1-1	TGTGCCGCTACAGGGGCAGGGAACACTGAAGCTTTCTTT	CAATGAGNTEAFF
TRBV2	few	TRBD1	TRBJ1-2	TGTGCCAGCAGGGGACAGGGGCCCTACTATGGCTACACCTTC	CASRGQGPYYGYTF
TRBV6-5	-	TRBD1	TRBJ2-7	TGTGCCAGCAGTTACGGAACTGGGACAGGGCTATACGAGCAGTACTTC	CASSYGTGTGLYEQYF
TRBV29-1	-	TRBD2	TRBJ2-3	TGCAGCGTCTCGGGACTAGCGGGGCCCTCTAGCACAGATACGCAGTATTTT	CSVSGLAGPSSTDTQYF
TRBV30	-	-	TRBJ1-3	TGTGCCTGGAGTGTAAACCGCAGGGTTAGGTTGAACACCATATATTTT	CAWSVNRRVRLNTIYF
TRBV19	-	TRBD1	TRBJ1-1	TGTGCCAGTAGTATTACAGGGGGCGGGGGCACTGAAGCTTTCTTT	CASSITGGGGTEAFF
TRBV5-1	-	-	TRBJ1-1	TGCGCCAGCAGCTCAACGGGGGGCCAAGCTTTCTTT	CASSSTGGQAFF
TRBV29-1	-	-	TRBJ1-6	TGCAGCGTTGATGACGGGGCCCGTGGGGGGGCCCTCCACTTT	CSVDDGARGGALHF
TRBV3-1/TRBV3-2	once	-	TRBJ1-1	TGTGCCAGCTTCTCAGGCCCTGAAGCTTTCTTT	CASFSGPEAFF
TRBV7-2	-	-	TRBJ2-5	TGTGCCAGCAGCTTAGAAGCCTCTCAAGAGACCCAGTACTTC	CASSLEASQETQYF
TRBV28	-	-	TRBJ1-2	TGTGCCAGCAGCTTACAGATTTATGGCTACACCTTC	CASSLQIYGYTF
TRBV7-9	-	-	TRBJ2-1	TGTGCCAGCAGCTTAAAGGGGTCCTACAATGAGCAGTTCTTC	CASSLKGSYNEQFF
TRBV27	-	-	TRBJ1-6	TGTGCCAGCAGTTTCAGCCACACAGGGAGGGGATATAATTCACCCCTCCACTTT	CASSFSHTGRGYNSPLHF
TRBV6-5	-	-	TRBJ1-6	TGTGCCAGCAACCCTAACTCCTATAATTCACCCCTCCACTTT	CASNPNSYNSPLHF
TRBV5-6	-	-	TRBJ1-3	TGTGCCAGCAGCTTATCAGGGCCCTCTGGAAACACCATATATTTT	CASSLSGPSGNTIYF
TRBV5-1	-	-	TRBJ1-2	TGCGCCAGCCACTATCAAACGGGTGACCCGAACGGCTACACCTTC	CASHYQTGDPNGYTF
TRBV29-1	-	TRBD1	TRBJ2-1	TGCAGCACCGGGACAGGCAAGAATGAGCAGTTCTTC	CSTGTGKNEQFF
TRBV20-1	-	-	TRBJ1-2	TGCAGTCAAACAGGGCATGGCTACACCTTC	CSQTGHGYTF
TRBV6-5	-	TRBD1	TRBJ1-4	TGTGCCAGCACCGACAGGGTTGCTAATGAAAAACTGTTTTTT	CASTDRVANEKLFF
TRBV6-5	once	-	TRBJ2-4	TGTGCCAGCAGTCCAGGGGCCAGAGCCAAAAACATTCAGTACTTC	CASSPGARAKNIQYF
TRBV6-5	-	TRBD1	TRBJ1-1	TGTGCCAGCAATGGACAGGGGGCGTGGAACACTGAAGCTTTCTTT	CASNGQGAWNTEAFF
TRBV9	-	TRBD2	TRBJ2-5	TGTGCCAGCAGCGTAGCGAGTAGCGGGGGGGCCCAAGAGACCCAGTACTTC	CASSVASSGGAQETQYF
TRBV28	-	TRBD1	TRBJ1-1	TGTGCCAGCAGTTCTCTTTACCGGGACAGGGGGAACACTGAAGCTTTCTTT	CASSSLYRDRGNTEAFF
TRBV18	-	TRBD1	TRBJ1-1	TGTGCCAGCTCACCAGCAGGGACAGGGAAAGAAGCTTTCTTT	CASSPAGTGKEAFF
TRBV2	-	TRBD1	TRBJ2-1	TGTGCCGCAAACGGACCGGGACAGGGCAACAATGAGCAGTTCTTC	CAANGPGQGNNEQFF
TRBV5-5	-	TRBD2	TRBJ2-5	TGTGCCAGCAGCTTCCTAGCGGGGAACCAAGAGACCCAGTACTTC	CASSFLAGNQETQYF
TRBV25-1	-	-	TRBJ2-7	TGTGCCAGCAGTGAATCTGGCAGGGTCGAGCAGTACTTC	CASSESGRVEQYF
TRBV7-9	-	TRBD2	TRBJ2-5	TGTGCCAGCAGCTTAACGGCGGGAGGAGAGACCCAGTACTTC	CASSLTAGGETQYF
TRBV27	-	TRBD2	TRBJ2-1	TGTGCCACCTCCACATATCTAGCGGGCCTCAATGAGCAGTTCTTC	CATSTYLAGLNEQFF
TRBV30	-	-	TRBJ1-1	TGTGCCTGGACCCGAAGGGGAAACACTGAAGCTTTCTTT	CAWTRRGNTEAFF
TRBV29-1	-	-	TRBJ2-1	TGCAGCGTGGGCTCTGCAGGGGATACCCTCTACAATGAGCAGTTCTTC	CSVGSAGDTLYNEQFF
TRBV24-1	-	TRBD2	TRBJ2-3	TGTGCCACCAGTGGGGGTCCGGACACCACTAGCGGGGATGCTCCAGATACGCAGTATTTT	CATSGGPDTTSGDAPDTQYF
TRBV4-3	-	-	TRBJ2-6	TGCGCCAGCAGCCACCCAGGGACAGGGGCCAACGTCCTGACTTTC	CASSHPGTGANVLTF
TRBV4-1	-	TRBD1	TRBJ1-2	TGCGCCAGCAGCCAGCGACAGGGGTCTAACTATGGCTACACCTTC	CASSQRQGSNYGYTF
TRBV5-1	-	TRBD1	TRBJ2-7	TGCGCCAGCAGCTCCCTACAGGGGGTTATCGGCTACGAGCAGTACTTC	CASSSLQGVIGYEQYF
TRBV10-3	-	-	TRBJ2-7	TGTGCCATCAGTGCAACTCAGGGTTACGAGCAGTACTTC	CAISATQGYEQYF
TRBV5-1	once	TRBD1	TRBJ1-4	TGCGCCAGCAGCCCCGGGACAGCTTCCAATGAAAAACTGTTTTTT	CASSPGTASNEKLFF
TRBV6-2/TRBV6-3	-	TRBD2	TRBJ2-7	TGTGCCAGCAGTTCGCAGCGGGGTACCTACGAGCAGTACTTC	CASSSQRGTYEQYF